This is a list of T cell receptor beta chains from one sample in a study of CD8+CD57+ T cells in acquired aplastic anemia. MiXCR was run by TCRdb on the reads, yielding one entry per CDR3 protein. This table holds 150,000 to 160,000 distinct CDR3 sequences, 52% found once. The sample taken for sequencing was sorted CD4+, CD8+, or CD8+CD57+ T cells (not recorded which) from PBMCs. These receptors were collected from a human donor with aplastic anemia. CDR3s leave out the opening cysteine and the closing phenylalanine or tryptophan. Each record gives: J gene, V gene, CDR3 protein.

TRBJ2-3	TRBV20-1	SATFTGLGDTQY
TRBJ2-7	TRBV19	ASSRGRTYEQY
TRBJ1-6	TRBV20-1	SARAGDRGHNSPLH
TRBJ2-7	TRBV5-6	ASSWPPGEQY
TRBJ1-1	TRBV2	ASSEYFGEGTEAF
TRBJ2-7	TRBV2	ASSLGDRGSYEQY
TRBJ1-5	TRBV12-3/TRBV12-4	ASSPGSNQPQH
TRBJ1-2	TRBV4-2	ASSQDLGGGRREMGYT
TRBJ1-1	TRBV27	ASSLTGLGTEAF
TRBJ2-2	TRBV19	ASKTGISGDTGELF
TRBJ2-7	TRBV15	ATSRDGVGLASEQY
TRBJ2-3	TRBV2	ASRFRGVRTDTQY
TRBJ2-5	TRBV6-1	ASSPISAGGETQY
TRBJ2-7	TRBV10-3	AIRAGTGTTYEQY
TRBJ2-3	TRBV11-2	ASSLFG
TRBJ2-3	TRBV24-1	ATTGPGRTDTQY
TRBJ1-2	TRBV5-4	ASSIGRDPYGYT
TRBJ1-1	TRBV2	ASSGQMNTEAF
TRBJ1-1	TRBV16	ASSQPGTANTEAF
TRBJ2-7	TRBV6-2/TRBV6-3	ASSYRGFDEQY
TRBJ1-6	TRBV6-1	ASSERGDRAFSPLH
TRBJ1-4	TRBV15	ATSLRDRVRAANEKLF
TRBJ2-1	TRBV9	ASSVEGFEQF
TRBJ2-3	TRBV6-2/TRBV6-3	ASSYSPAGGPLDTQY
TRBJ1-3	TRBV19	ASSFGLSGNTIY
TRBJ1-3	TRBV5-1	ASSSNPLNTIY
TRBJ2-5	TRBV25-1	ASSEYRGAEETQY
TRBJ2-3	TRBV7-2	ASSLAEGPETDTQY
TRBJ2-7	TRBV5-1	ASSLTGAKQY
TRBJ2-7	TRBV29-1	SVAGQGAYEQY
TRBJ1-1	TRBV6-2/TRBV6-3	ASSYLLQGMNTEAF
TRBJ1-1	TRBV20-1	SALETGAVEAF
TRBJ2-1	TRBV25-1	ASSGRTLGYNEQF
TRBJ1-1	TRBV20-1	SARDGGGDTEAF
TRBJ2-7	TRBV29-1	SVELAGGQSYEQY
TRBJ1-4	TRBV25-1	ASLQGAENEKLF
TRBJ2-4	TRBV7-9	ASSQPGTGQNIQY
TRBJ2-1	TRBV10-3	ASVSHTAGRNEQF
TRBJ1-6	TRBV14	ASSQRQGSPLH
TRBJ2-2	TRBV19	ASSSTSTGELF